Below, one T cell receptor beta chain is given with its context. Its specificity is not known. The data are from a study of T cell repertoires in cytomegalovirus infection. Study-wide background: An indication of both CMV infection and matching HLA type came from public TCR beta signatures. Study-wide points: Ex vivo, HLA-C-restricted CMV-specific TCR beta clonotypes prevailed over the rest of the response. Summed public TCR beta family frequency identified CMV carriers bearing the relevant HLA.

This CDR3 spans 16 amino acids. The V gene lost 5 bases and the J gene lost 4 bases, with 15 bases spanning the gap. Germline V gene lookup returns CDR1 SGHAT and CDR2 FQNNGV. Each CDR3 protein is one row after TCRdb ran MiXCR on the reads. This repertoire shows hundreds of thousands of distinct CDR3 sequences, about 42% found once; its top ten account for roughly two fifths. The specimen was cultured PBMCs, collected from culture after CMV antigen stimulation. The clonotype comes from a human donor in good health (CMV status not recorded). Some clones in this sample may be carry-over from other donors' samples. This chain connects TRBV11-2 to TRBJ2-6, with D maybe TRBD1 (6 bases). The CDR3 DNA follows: TGTGCCAGCAGCCAGGACAGCCTCGCAGGGGCCAACGTCCTGACTTTC. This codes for CASSQDSLAGANVLTF.